This record looks at one T cell receptor beta chain sequence and its context. Antigen: not known. Vbeta (60) and Jbeta (13) primers were used in the PCR. The repertoire was sequenced with immunoSEQ multiplex PCR; TCRdb's copy has only in-frame clones and lacks some. The sample has over 100,000 clones, more than 65% seen once. This sample is drawn from a study of cytomegalovirus exposure and HLA in healthy donors. Whole-study results and caveats: Cytomegalovirus status was reportedly diagnosed by the classifier with high sensitivity and specificity. The authors later linked a missense DCLRE1C variant to TCR beta V- and J-gene trimming.

The source of this sequence is a woman in her twenties or thirties in good health and CMV-seronegative. Material for sequencing was PBMCs.

This CDR3 is CASATGDDTGELFF. CDR3 in DNA: TGTGCCAGCGCGACAGGGGACGACACCGGGGAGCTGTTTTTT. The chain is built from TRBV6-4 and TRBJ2-2; TRBD1 agrees at 8 bases. The CDR3 has 14 residues. CDR1 is MRHNA, CDR2 SNTAGT, per germline. Germline trimming cut 8 bases from V and 3 bases from J; bases unmatched to any gene: 5.